This TCR beta chain was observed in a study of T cell responses to AZD1222 COVID-19 vaccine (dated by TCRdb to 2020 to 2022). A note on the overall study: TCR sequencing covered over 230 trial participants: approximately 200 given two doses of AZD1222 and approximately 25 given two doses of MenACWY control vaccine. Enrollment into the trials was organized by age into subgroups of 18-55, 56-69 and 70-plus years, and those subgroups contained roughly 150, 30 and 60 TCR-sequenced participants, respectively. What the research found in general, with its limitations: No day 14 peak-response samples were available, so repertoires were characterized only after the peak T cell response. Conclusions about previously exposed vaccinees are limited, since just a handful of AZD1222 recipients were seropositive for SARS-CoV-2 at baseline. After two AZD1222 doses, both the breadth and the depth of spike-specific TCRs were significantly higher than at day 0 and than in MenACWY recipients. Most participants were white British and females outnumbered males, and the authors suggested that clonal diversity may have been underestimated. The 56-69-year group was small, and its depth increase did not reach significance, likely because of low power. Reportedly, almost half of the unique spike-specific TCRs recognized epitopes lying outside the regions that are mutated in the B.1.351 and B.1.1.7 variants. CD4 TCRs associated with the vaccine covered the entire spike protein, and the dominant responses were in regions 160-218 and 743-854.

The time point label, as the study defines it: baseline before first vaccination. The treatment or condition tag for this specimen amounts to: meningococcal conjugate vaccine given as trial control. The vaccinee samples were drawn from two UK trials, COV001 and COV002, one of which was a single-blind randomized controlled phase 2/3 trial testing AZD1222 (ChAdOx1 nCoV-19) in healthy adults. For TCRbeta chain sequencing, PBMC samples from trial participants were taken at day 0 and at day 28 after the second dose. With respect to this clone: Its binding antigen is unknown. One base away there is no much larger clone; base qualities are not given.

CDR1 and CDR2 were assigned from the germline V gene as SGHTA and FQGTGA. The CDR3 contains 13 residues, cysteine and phenylalanine counted. Here the CDR3 DNA is all that survives: 39 bases in frame from base 1. V and J lose 4 bases and 0 bases, and a span of 4 bases separates them. The CDR3 regions of human TCRbeta chains were analyzed by immunosequencing. Per the authors' processing: Repertoire TCRs were checked for matches against a reference library of SARS-CoV-2-specific TCRs that had been generated using the MIRA antigen-specificity platform. Breadth meant the fraction of unique TCRs that were SARS-CoV-2-associated, whereas depth meant the fraction of total T cells that were SARS-CoV-2-associated. Using the MIRA data, each spike-specific TCR was mapped to the spike region that the TCR reacts to and placed in a CD4 or CD8 class. Log10-transformed breadth and depth values were compared by one-way ANOVA with Sidak's multiple comparisons tests. TCRdb's version of the immuneACCESS table is confined to in-frame rearrangements and falls short of the full clone set. An unresolved V gene accounts for under half of the shortfall where checked; the remainder is of unknown origin. V, J and clone size are those of that table, while D and trimming were read from the DNA. The sample has about 66,000 clones on record, 60% to 85% of them singletons. The leading ten clones occupy over 20% of the sample.

Source: peripheral blood, taken on day 0 of MenACWY control vaccination. The rearrangement combines TRBV7-3 with TRBJ2-1, with an unclear D gene assignment. The clonotype was recovered from an adult in good health. The nucleotide sequence is TGTGCCAGCAGCTCCGGCTCCTACAATGAGCAGTTCTTC. This sequence encodes CASSSGSYNEQFF.